The next 18 T cell receptor beta chains were all read from a single sample in a study of OX40 agonist ivuxolimab in advanced cancers. The assay was immunoSEQ multiplex PCR, and TCRdb's table has in-frame clones only and misses some. The sample holds 50,000 to 75,000 clones; under 95% are singletons and the top ten take less than 0.7%. The material sequenced was CD4+ or CD8+ T cells sorted from blood, taken in a trial of the OX40 agonist ivuxolimab. These receptors originate from an adult with an advanced solid tumor such as melanoma, head and neck, liver or kidney cancer.

Only one count was recorded for this clone. The chain has TRBV10-2 and TRBJ1-1; TRBD1 agrees at 12 bases. The CDR3 is 17 residues long. The junction had 5 bases not matched to a gene; V was cut back by 3 bases and J by 0 bases. The germline V gene encodes CDR1 WSHSY and CDR2 SAAADI. The CDR3 region has the DNA TGCGCCAGCAGTGAAACCGGGACAGGGGGCTTGAACACTGAAGCTTTCTTT. Its protein is CASSETGTGGLNTEAFF.

This chain connects TRBV4-1 to TRBJ1-4, with TRBD1 matching over 7 bases. Germline V gene sequence: CDR1 MGHRA, CDR2 YSYEKL. The CDR3 runs 17 residues. Trimming at V came to 1 base and at J to 7 bases, leaving 12 bases not matched to a gene. The DNA of the CDR3 is TGCGCCAGCAGCCAAGGCCCCCCAAGGTCAGGGGGTGAAAAACTGTTTTTT. Its protein is CASSQGPPRSGGEKLFF.

About this clone: This sample includes further DNA sequences coding for the same CDR3. V usage is TRBV25-1 and J usage is TRBJ1-6; D perhaps matches TRBD1 (5 bases). The CDR3 has 14 amino acids. Trimming removed 9 bases from V and 9 bases from J, with 18 bases in between. Germline CDR1 MGHDK, CDR2 SYGVNS. CDR3 bases: TGTGCCAGTAGTCCCCCCAGGGAGGGTTCACCCCTCCACTTT. Translation: CASSPPREGSPLHF.

The rearrangement links TRBV5-1 to TRBJ1-2, with D hard to call. This CDR3 comprises 14 residues. Trimming cost V 1 base and J 2 bases, with 9 bases left between them. CDR1 SGHRS and CDR2 YFSETQ come from the germline V gene. CDR3 in DNA: TGCGCCAGCAGCTTGCCAACGGAAAACTATGGCTACACCTTC. It codes for CASSLPTENYGYTF.

The V and J genes are TRBV6-1 and TRBJ2-7; 7 bases are a match to TRBD1. This CDR3 is built from 14 residues. The ends lost 1 base at V and 3 bases at J; junction bases unmatched: 3. Germline-derived CDR1 and CDR2 are MNHNS and SASEGT. The CDR3 loop is CASSEEGTVYEQYF. CDR3 nucleotides: TGTGCCAGCAGTGAAGAAGGGACAGTCTACGAGCAGTACTTC.

The V and J genes are TRBV5-5 and TRBJ1-2, with TRBD1 identical over 10 bases. J was trimmed by 7 bases and V by 5 bases; bases with no gene match: 2. The CDR3 consists of 12 residues. CDR1 is SGHKS, CDR2 YYEKEE, per germline (reference sequence). The CDR3 DNA is TGTGCCAGCAGGAGGGACAGGGGTGGCTACACCTTC. This codes for CASRRDRGGYTF.

The rearrangement joins TRBV29-1 to TRBJ1-2; 8 bases are a match to TRBD1. With 5 bases clipped from V and 2 bases from J, the junction kept 1 base outside the gene matches. In germline, CDR1 is SQVTM, CDR2 ANQGSEA. This CDR3 comprises 12 residues. The CDR3 sequence is CSVRDRNYGYTF. The CDR3 bases are TGCAGCGTTAGGGACAGGAACTATGGCTACACCTTC.

This chain joins TRBV5-4 and TRBJ2-2, with D possibly TRBD1 on 6 matching bases. The germline V gene encodes CDR1 SGHNT and CDR2 YYREEE (reference sequence). V was pared by 7 bases and J by 4 bases, with 14 bases between. This CDR3 is built from 14 residues. CDR3 DNA sequence: TGTGCCAGCGGAAAAAACAGGGCCACCGGGGAGCTGTTTTTT. Encoded protein: CASGKNRATGELFF.

The V gene is TRBV6-5, the J gene TRBJ2-7; 8 bases line up with TRBD1. The CDR3 runs 15 residues. In germline, CDR1 is MNHEY, CDR2 SVGAGI. V was clipped by 2 bases and J by 1 base; unmatched bases: 4. CDR3 coding DNA: TGTGCCAGCAGTTACGGAGGACAGGGTTCCTACGAGCAGTACTTC. It specifies CASSYGGQGSYEQYF.

CDR3 region: CASSSTRVAGQETQYF. In nucleotides, the CDR3 is TGCGCCAGCAGCTCAACCCGGGTAGCGGGACAAGAGACCCAGTACTTC. This chain links TRBV5-1 with TRBJ2-5, with 8 bases fitting TRBD2. V lost 3 bases to trimming and J lost 2 bases; unmatched junction nucleotides: 9. Germline CDR1 reads SGHRS; CDR2 reads YFSETQ. CDR3 length: 16 amino acids.

This chain joins TRBV5-1 and TRBJ2-1; 7 nucleotides match TRBD1. The V gene end was trimmed by 4 bases and the J gene end by 10 bases; junction bases not matched to a gene: 8. The germline gives CDR1 SGHRS, CDR2 YFSETQ. This CDR3 comprises 13 residues. The CDR3 DNA sequence: TGCGCCAGCAGCCGATCCGAGGGGGCCGAGCAGTTCTTC. This translates into CASSRSEGAEQFF.

This rearrangement joins TRBV9 to TRBJ2-3; 8 nucleotides line up with TRBD2. The germline CDR1 and CDR2 sequences are SGDLS and YYNGEE. There are 17 residues in the CDR3. The V segment lost 2 bases and the J segment 0 bases; nucleotides outside the gene matches: 8. The CDR3 DNA is TGTGCCAGCAGCGTTCACGGGAGGGCCGAAAGCACAGATACGCAGTATTTT. It codes for CASSVHGRAESTDTQYF.

The CDR3 coding sequence is TGTGCCAGCAGCTTAGGGTTCCAGGGCCACGAGCAGTACTTC. Encoded protein: CASSLGFQGHEQYF. The rearrangement links TRBV11-3 to TRBJ2-7, with TRBD1 as a possible D gene (5 bases). V dropped 1 base and J dropped 5 bases, with 12 bases sitting between them. The CDR3 is 14 amino acids. Germline-derived CDR1 and CDR2 are SGHNT and YENEEA.

The V and J genes are TRBV7-9 and TRBJ2-1; 9 nucleotides align to TRBD1. CDR3 length: 15 residues. Germline loops: CDR1 SEHNR, CDR2 FQNEAQ (reference sequence). V lost 4 bases to trimming and J lost 7 bases; unmatched junction nucleotides: 8. In nucleotides, the CDR3 is TGTGCCAGCAGCTGGGACAGGGCCCACGGGAATGAGCAGTTCTTC. Translated: CASSWDRAHGNEQFF. The variable domain in full, completed from reference TRBV7-9 and TRBJ2-1, reads DTGVSQNPRHKITKRGQNVTFRCDPISEHNRLYWYRQTLGQGPEFLTYFQNEAQLEKSRLLSDRFSAERPKGSFSTLEIQRTEQGDSAMYLCASSWDRAHGNEQFFGPGTRLTVL.

This clone showed up just once. The CDR3 is CASSYGPNTGELFF. The CDR3 bases are TGTGCCAGCAGCTATGGACCGAACACCGGGGAGCTGTTTTTT. This rearrangement joins TRBV6-5 to TRBJ2-2; D is uncertain. Per the germline V gene, CDR1 is MNHEY and CDR2 is SVGAGI. This CDR3 region has 14 residues. Trimming stripped 6 bases from V and 0 bases from J, with 8 bases between.

This clone was found once. The chain combines TRBV4-1 with TRBJ2-7; a weak D match, TRBD1 (5 bases). Germline V gene sequence: CDR1 MGHRA, CDR2 YSYEKL. The CDR3 runs 16 residues. V was cut by 0 bases and J by 1 base, with 13 bases left in between. This chain's CDR3 is CASSQEFRVGSYEQYF. CDR3 nucleotides: TGCGCCAGCAGCCAAGAGTTCAGGGTCGGATCCTACGAGCAGTACTTC.

Worth noting for this clone: One end of the junction does not line up with germline, which may come from a read error. The chain has TRBV27 and TRBJ2-7; 13 bases are shared with TRBD2. The germline gives CDR1 MNHEY, CDR2 SMNVEV (reference sequence). CDR3 length equals 18 residues. As DNA, the CDR3 is TGTGCCAGCAGTATATCCGGGTTTCGGACTAGCGGGAGCCACGAGCAGTACTTC. As protein: CASSISGFRTSGSHEQYF.

The genes are TRBV25-1 and TRBJ2-1; D call uncertain. This CDR3 spans 14 amino acids. Germline CDR1 reads MGHDK; CDR2 reads SYGVNS. With 5 bases removed from V and 2 bases from J, the gap between germline ends came to 10 bases. The CDR3 nucleotides read TGTGCCAGCAGTCGGTCGGCCACCTACAATGAGCAGTTCTTC. Translated: CASSRSATYNEQFF.